The TCR beta chain described here comes from a study of shared clonotypes between healthy human individuals. Study in general: Three CD4 naive, three CD4 memory, two CD8 naive and one CD8 memory plate were used per donor.

CDR3 size: 14 residues. Trimming removed 7 bases at V and 3 bases at J, with 16 bases between. Germline values: CDR1 MDHEN, CDR2 SYDVKM. As regards this clone: The antigen is undetermined.

The study drew its donors from healthy HIV-negative adults without recent acute infections or vaccinations. General observations from the study: Represented diversity, genetic and exposure-history alike, was limited by few donors.

Study processing details: ImmunoSEQ gave junction-only sequences without quality scores, so filtering differed. Libraries were prepared by immunoSEQ multiplex PCR; TCRdb keeps only in-frame clonotypes and omits some of them. The V and J calls and the clone size are those of that table, but D and trimming were determined from the DNA. This table holds about 1.5 million clones, approximately 98% found once. This sequence was found in a man aged 30 to 39 in good health. The chain combines TRBV28 with TRBJ2-7; D might be TRBD1 (6 bases). The sequencing input was naive CD4+ T cells sorted from blood. The subset is: CD45RA+ positively selected. The CDR3 spells CASNPPGQFYEQYF. The CDR3 nucleotides are TGTGCCAGCAACCCACCGGGACAATTCTACGAGCAGTACTTC.